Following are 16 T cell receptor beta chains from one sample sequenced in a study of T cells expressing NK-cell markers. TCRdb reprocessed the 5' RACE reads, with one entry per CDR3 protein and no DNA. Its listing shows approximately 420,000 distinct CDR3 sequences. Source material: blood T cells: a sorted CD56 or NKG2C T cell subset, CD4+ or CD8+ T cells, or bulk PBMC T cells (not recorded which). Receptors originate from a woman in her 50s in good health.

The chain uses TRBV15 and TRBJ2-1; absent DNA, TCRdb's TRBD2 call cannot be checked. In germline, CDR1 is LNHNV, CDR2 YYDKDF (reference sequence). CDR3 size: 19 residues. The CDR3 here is CATSRGLAGGRSSYNEQFF.

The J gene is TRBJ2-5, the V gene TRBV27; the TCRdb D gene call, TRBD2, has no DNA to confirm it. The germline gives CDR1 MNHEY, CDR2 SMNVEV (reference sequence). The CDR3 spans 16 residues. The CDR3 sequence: CASSLFFLAGQETQYF.

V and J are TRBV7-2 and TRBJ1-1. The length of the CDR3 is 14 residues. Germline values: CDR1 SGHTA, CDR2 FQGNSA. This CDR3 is CASSRLGGGTEAFF.

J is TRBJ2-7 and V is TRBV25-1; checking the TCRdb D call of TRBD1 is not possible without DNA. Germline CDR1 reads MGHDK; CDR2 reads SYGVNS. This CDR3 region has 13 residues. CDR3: CASKRDTSYEQYF.

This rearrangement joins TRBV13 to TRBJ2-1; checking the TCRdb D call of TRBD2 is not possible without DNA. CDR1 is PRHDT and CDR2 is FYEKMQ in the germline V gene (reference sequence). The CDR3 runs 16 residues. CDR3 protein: CASSLEPLAGLNEQFF. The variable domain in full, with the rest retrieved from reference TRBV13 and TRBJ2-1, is AAGVIQSPRHLIKEKRETATLKCYPIPRHDTVYWYQQGPGQDPQFLISFYEKMQSDKGSIPDRFSAQQFSDYHSELNMSSLELGDSALYFCASSLEPLAGLNEQFFGPGTRLTVL.

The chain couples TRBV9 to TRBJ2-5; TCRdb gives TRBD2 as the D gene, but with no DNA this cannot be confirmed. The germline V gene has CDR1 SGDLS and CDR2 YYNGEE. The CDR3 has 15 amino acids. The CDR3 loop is CASSLGGDLQETQYF.

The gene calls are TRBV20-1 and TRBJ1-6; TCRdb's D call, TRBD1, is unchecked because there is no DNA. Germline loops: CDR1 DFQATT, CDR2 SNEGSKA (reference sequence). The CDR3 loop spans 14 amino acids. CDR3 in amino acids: CSARVGGSDSPLHF.

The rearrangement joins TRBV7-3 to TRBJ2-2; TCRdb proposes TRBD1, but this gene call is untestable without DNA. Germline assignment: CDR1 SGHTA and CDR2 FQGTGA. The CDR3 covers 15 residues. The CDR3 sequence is CASSKGGEMTGELFF.

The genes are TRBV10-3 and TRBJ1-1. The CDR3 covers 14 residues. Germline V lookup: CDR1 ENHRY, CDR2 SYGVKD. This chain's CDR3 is CAISEVGLDTEAFF.

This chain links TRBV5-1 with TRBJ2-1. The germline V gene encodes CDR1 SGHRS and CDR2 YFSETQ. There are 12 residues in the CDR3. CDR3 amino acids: CAALGPYNEQFF.

The CDR3 sequence is CATRGPLDTQYF. The chain employs TRBV24-1 and TRBJ2-3; TCRdb outputs TRBD2, but without DNA this stays unchecked. Germline CDR1 KGHDR, CDR2 SFDVKD. The CDR3 length is 12 residues.

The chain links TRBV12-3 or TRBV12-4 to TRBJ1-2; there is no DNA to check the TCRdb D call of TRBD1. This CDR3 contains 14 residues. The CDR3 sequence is CASRPGQGTYGYTF.

The CDR3 loop is CATSGPLPGLPSFF. The chain uses TRBV24-1 and TRBJ2-1; TCRdb reports TRBD2, a call that lacks DNA to check it against. The CDR3 extends over 14 amino acids. Germline CDR1 KGHDR, CDR2 SFDVKD.

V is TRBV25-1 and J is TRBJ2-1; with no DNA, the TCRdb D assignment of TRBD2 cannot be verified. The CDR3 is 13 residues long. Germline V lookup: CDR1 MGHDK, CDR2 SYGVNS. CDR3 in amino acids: CASSLTLGNEQFF.

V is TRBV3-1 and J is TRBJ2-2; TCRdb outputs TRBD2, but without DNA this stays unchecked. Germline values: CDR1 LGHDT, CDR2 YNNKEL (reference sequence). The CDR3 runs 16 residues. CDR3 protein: CASSRGETLLSGELFF.

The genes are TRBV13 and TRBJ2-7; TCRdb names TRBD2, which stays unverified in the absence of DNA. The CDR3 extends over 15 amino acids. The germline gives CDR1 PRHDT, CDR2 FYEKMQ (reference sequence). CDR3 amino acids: CASSFERGPSYEQYF. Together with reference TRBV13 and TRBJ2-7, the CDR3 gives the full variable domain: AAGVIQSPRHLIKEKRETATLKCYPIPRHDTVYWYQQGPGQDPQFLISFYEKMQSDKGSIPDRFSAQQFSDYHSELNMSSLELGDSALYFCASSFERGPSYEQYFGPGTRLTVT.